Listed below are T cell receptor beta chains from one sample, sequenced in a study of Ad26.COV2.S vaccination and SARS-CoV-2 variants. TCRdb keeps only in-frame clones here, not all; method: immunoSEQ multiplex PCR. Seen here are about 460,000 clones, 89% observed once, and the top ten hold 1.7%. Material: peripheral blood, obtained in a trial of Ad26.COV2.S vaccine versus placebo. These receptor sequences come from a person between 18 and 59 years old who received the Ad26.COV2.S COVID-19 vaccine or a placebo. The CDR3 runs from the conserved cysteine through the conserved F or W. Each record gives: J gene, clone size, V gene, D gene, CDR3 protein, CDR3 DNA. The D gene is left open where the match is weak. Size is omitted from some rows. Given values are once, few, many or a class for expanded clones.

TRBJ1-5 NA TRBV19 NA CASSISGYSNQPQHF TGTGCCAGTAGTATCTCGGGTTATAGCAATCAGCCCCAGCATTTT
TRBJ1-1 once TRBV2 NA CASTEQGMNTEAFF TGTGCCAGCACCGAGCAGGGGATGAACACTGAAGCTTTCTTT
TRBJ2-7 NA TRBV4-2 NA CASSQEDYYEQYF TGTGCCAGCAGCCAAGAGGACTACTACGAGCAGTACTTC
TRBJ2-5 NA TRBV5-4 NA CASSGTDQETQYF TGTGCCAGCAGCGGGACGGACCAAGAGACCCAGTACTTC
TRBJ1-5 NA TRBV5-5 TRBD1 CASSSSDRVWTNQPQHF TGTGCCAGCAGCTCCTCAGACAGGGTTTGGACCAATCAGCCCCAGCATTTT
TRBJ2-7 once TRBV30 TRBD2 CASGLAEDYEQYF TGTGCCTCCGGACTAGCGGAAGACTACGAGCAGTACTTC
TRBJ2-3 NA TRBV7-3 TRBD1 CASSPRIKGQAADTQYF TGTGCCAGCAGCCCCCGTATTAAGGGACAGGCGGCAGATACGCAGTATTTT
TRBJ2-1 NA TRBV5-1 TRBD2 CASSFAGGSYNEQFF TGCGCCAGCAGCTTTGCGGGGGGCTCCTACAATGAGCAGTTCTTC
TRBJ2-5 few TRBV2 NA CASRGTRLRGEETQYF TGTGCCAGTCGAGGGACGAGATTAAGGGGGGAAGAGACCCAGTACTTC
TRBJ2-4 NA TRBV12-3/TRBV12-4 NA CASSPVEPNIQYF TGTGCCAGCAGTCCCGTAGAACCAAACATTCAGTACTTC
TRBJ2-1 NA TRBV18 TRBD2 CASSTQRESDEQFF TGTGCCAGCTCCACACAGCGGGAGTCTGATGAGCAGTTCTTC
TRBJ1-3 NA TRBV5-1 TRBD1 CASSATPQGAGNTIYF TGCGCCAGCAGCGCAACCCCCCAGGGGGCTGGAAACACCATATATTTT
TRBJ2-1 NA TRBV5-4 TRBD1 CASSLLTGASYNEQFF TGTGCCAGCAGCCTACTGACAGGGGCTTCCTACAATGAGCAGTTCTTC
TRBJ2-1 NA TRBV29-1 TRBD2 CSAYPSSGVYNEQFF TGCAGCGCGTACCCCTCTAGCGGGGTCTACAATGAGCAGTTCTTC
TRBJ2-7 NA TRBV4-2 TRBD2 CASSQEWATSGYEQYF TGTGCCAGCAGCCAAGAATGGGCCACTAGCGGCTACGAGCAGTACTTC
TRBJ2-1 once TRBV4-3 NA CASSQAGSPLPNNEQFF TGCGCCAGCAGCCAAGCGGGTAGCCCTCTACCTAACAATGAGCAGTTCTTC
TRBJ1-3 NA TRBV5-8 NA CASSFDSSGNTIYF TGTGCCAGCAGCTTCGACAGCTCTGGAAACACCATATATTTT